These 2 T cell receptor beta chains originate from one sample sequenced in a study of regulatory T cells in long-lasting Graves disease. For TCR beta, libraries came from iRepertoire HTBI primers and Arm-PCR of CDR3 regions. TCRdb independently ran MiXCR on the multiplex PCR reads; one entry per CDR3 protein. The profile shows more than 400,000 distinct CDR3 sequences, 16% of them singletons. Stated time point: newly diagnosed GD, antithyroid drugs for less than 3 months. PBMC RNA served as the TCR library source. This sample was shared with a second study, whose subject was T cells in Graves' hyperthyroidism and ophthalmopathy.

This specimen was peripheral blood mononuclear cells (PBMCs), taken at new diagnosis, from a patient treated with antithyroid drugs. Source of these receptors: a woman in her 30s with Graves disease.

This clonotype was seen only a few times. The chain employs TRBV6-2 or TRBV6-3 and TRBJ2-1, with D perhaps TRBD1 or TRBD2 (5 bases each). Germline values: CDR1 MNHEY, CDR2 SVGEGT. The CDR3 covers 16 residues. V was trimmed by 0 bases and J by 3 bases, leaving 12 bases between them. The CDR3 is CASSYSAGTGYNEQFF. As DNA, the CDR3 is TGTGCCAGCAGTTACTCAGCCGGGACGGGCTACAATGAGCAGTTCTTC.

Many counts were recorded for this clonotype. Compared with germline, one end of the junction differs, possibly owing to a read error. The chain has TRBV20-1 and TRBJ2-7, with 13 bases lining up with TRBD2. Germline CDR1 reads DFQATT; CDR2 reads SNEGSKA (reference sequence). The CDR3 runs 14 residues. CDR3 DNA sequence: TGCAGTGCTAGTAGGACTAGCGGGAGATACGGGCAGTACTTC. As protein: CSASRTSGRYGQYF.